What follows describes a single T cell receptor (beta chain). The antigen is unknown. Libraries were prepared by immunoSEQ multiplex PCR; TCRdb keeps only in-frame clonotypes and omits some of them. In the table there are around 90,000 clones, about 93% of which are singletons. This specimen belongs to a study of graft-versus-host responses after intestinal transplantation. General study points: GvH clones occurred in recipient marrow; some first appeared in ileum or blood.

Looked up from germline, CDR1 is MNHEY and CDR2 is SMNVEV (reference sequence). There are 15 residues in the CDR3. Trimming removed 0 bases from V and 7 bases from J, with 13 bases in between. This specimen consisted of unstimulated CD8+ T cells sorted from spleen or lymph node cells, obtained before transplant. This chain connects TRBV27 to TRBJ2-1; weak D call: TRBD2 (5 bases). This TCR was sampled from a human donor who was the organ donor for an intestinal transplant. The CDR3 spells CASSLSTLGENEQFF. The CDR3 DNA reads TGTGCCAGCAGTTTATCGACCCTCGGGGAGAATGAGCAGTTCTTC.